A selection of T cell receptor beta chains follows, all from one sample in a study of cytomegalovirus exposure and HLA in healthy donors. Here immunoSEQ multiplex PCR was the method, and the copy in TCRdb shows in-frame clones only, minus some. Of about 130,000 clones listed, just under 80% were seen once; the top ten hold about 4.3%. What was sequenced was PBMCs. The receptors here all came from a young man in good health. Both conserved end residues are part of each CDR3. The D gene is left open where the match is weak. Not every row has a clone size; where given, it reads once, few, many or a size class.

size	V	D	J	DNA	CDR3
NA	TRBV10-1	TRBD1	TRBJ1-3	TGCGCCAGCAGTGAGTCGAGGGCCGGGACAGTGTCTGGAAACACCATATATTTT	CASSESRAGTVSGNTIYF
NA	TRBV9	TRBD1	TRBJ1-3	TGTGCCAGCAGCGCACAGGGGCACGGTGGAAACACCATATATTTT	CASSAQGHGGNTIYF
NA	TRBV19	TRBD1	TRBJ1-1	TGTGCCAGTAGCTCCCGGACAGGGGGCGCCATGAACACTGAAGCTTTCTTT	CASSSRTGGAMNTEAFF
NA	TRBV14	NA	TRBJ1-2	TGTGCCAGCAGCCCGTCCCTTAACTATGGCTACACCTTC	CASSPSLNYGYTF
NA	TRBV2	NA	TRBJ2-7	TGTGCCAGCAGGGTGGGGGCGGGTTACCCTCCCTACGAGCAGTACTTC	CASRVGAGYPPYEQYF
few	TRBV5-1	TRBD2	TRBJ2-7	TGCGCCAGCAGCTTGGTAGCGGGTGTGACCCACGAGCAGTACTTC	CASSLVAGVTHEQYF
NA	TRBV2	TRBD1	TRBJ1-2	TGTGCCAGCATGTGGGACAGGGGGCTAGAAGGCTACACCTTC	CASMWDRGLEGYTF
once	TRBV19	NA	TRBJ2-5	TGTGCCAGTAGTACATTGGACCTGGGGGGGACCCAGTACTTC	CASSTLDLGGTQYF
NA	TRBV18	NA	TRBJ1-2	TGTGCCAGCTCACCGGGGCAGTCCTATGGCTACACCTTC	CASSPGQSYGYTF
NA	TRBV9	TRBD2	TRBJ2-1	TGTGCCAGCAGCGGGCCCGGGGGGGCTGAGCAGTTCTTC	CASSGPGGAEQFF
NA	TRBV30	NA	TRBJ2-7	TGTGCCTGGAGTGTACTAGCCGGAGACTACGAGCAGTACTTC	CAWSVLAGDYEQYF
NA	TRBV6-5	NA	TRBJ2-7	TGTGCCAGCAGTTACTCGGGGTCAGGACTCTACGAGCAGTACTTC	CASSYSGSGLYEQYF
NA	TRBV13	TRBD2	TRBJ2-1	TGTGCCAGCAGCCCTAGCGGGTCCTACAATGAGCAGTTCTTC	CASSPSGSYNEQFF
NA	TRBV27	TRBD1	TRBJ2-1	TGTGCCAGCAGTTTCCCGGGACAGGGGGTTAATGAGCAGTTCTTC	CASSFPGQGVNEQFF
NA	TRBV19	NA	TRBJ1-1	TGTGCCAGTAGTTTCGGGACACTGAACACTGAAGCTTTCTTT	CASSFGTLNTEAFF
NA	TRBV5-1	TRBD2	TRBJ2-3	TGCGCCAGCAGCGCGGGGACTAGCGGAACAGATACGCAGTATTTT	CASSAGTSGTDTQYF
NA	TRBV29-1	NA	TRBJ2-6	TGCAGCGTAGAACAGGGTTCTGGGGCCAACGTCCTGCCTTTC	CSVEQGSGANVLPF
NA	TRBV5-5	TRBD2	TRBJ2-1	TGTGCCAGCAGCTTAGGCGGGAGCTCCTACAATGAGCAGTTCTTC	CASSLGGSSYNEQFF
NA	TRBV7-3	TRBD1	TRBJ2-7	TGTGCCAGCAGCTTCCGGGACAGGGACTCCTACGAGCAGTACTTC	CASSFRDRDSYEQYF
NA	TRBV6-4	NA	TRBJ1-1	TGTGCCAGCAGCATACAGGGAGGGAGTACTGAAGCTTTCTTT	CASSIQGGSTEAFF
NA	TRBV7-2	NA	TRBJ2-6	TGTGCCAGCAGCTTAGCGGGCTCGGGGGCCAACGTCCTGACTTTC	CASSLAGSGANVLTF
NA	TRBV19	TRBD1	TRBJ1-2	TGTGCCAGTAGCCTGGGACAGGCCAGGGGGTCAGCTAACTATGGCTACACCTTC	CASSLGQARGSANYGYTF
NA	TRBV7-2	TRBD2	TRBJ2-1	TGTGCCAGCAGCTCGGGACTAGCGGGGTTCTATGGTGAGCAGTTCTTC	CASSSGLAGFYGEQFF
NA	TRBV9	NA	TRBJ2-3	TGTGCCAGCAGCGTACAGAGCGGGAGCACAGATACGCAGTATTTT	CASSVQSGSTDTQYF
NA	TRBV9	NA	TRBJ2-6	TGTGCCAGCAGCGACCGAGTGCTCTCTGGGGCCAACGTCCTGACTTTC	CASSDRVLSGANVLTF
NA	TRBV5-6	NA	TRBJ2-7	TGTGCCAGCAGCGGGGCCCCCGCCGAGCAGTACTTC	CASSGAPAEQYF
NA	TRBV5-1	TRBD2	TRBJ2-7	TGCGCCAGCAGCTTGGGTGGAGCGGGAGTATTCCACGAGCAGTACTTC	CASSLGGAGVFHEQYF
few	TRBV11-2	TRBD2	TRBJ2-5	TGTGCCAGCAGCTTAGAGGGACTAGCCGCGGAGACCCAGTACTTC	CASSLEGLAAETQYF
NA	TRBV5-1	NA	TRBJ1-2	TGCGCCAGCAGCTTGGGGGCTGGCTACACCTTC	CASSLGAGYTF
NA	TRBV4-1	TRBD2	TRBJ2-3	TGCGCCAGCAGCCAAGACCCCCCCGGGACTAGCGGGCGTTTTGCTGATACGCAGTATTTT	CASSQDPPGTSGRFADTQYF
NA	TRBV27	NA	TRBJ2-5	TGTGCCAGCAGCCCGAGGACAGTGGAGACCCAGTACTTC	CASSPRTVETQYF
NA	TRBV4-1	NA	TRBJ2-1	TGCGCCAGCAGCCAAGTAGACGGGAGCTCCTACAATGAGCAGTTCTTC	CASSQVDGSSYNEQFF
NA	TRBV4-3	TRBD1	TRBJ2-2	TGCGCCAGCAGGGCCGGGACAGGGTCCACCGGGGAGCTGTTTTTT	CASRAGTGSTGELFF
NA	TRBV5-4	NA	TRBJ1-6	TGTGCCAGCAGCTCGCGTCGGACAGATTCACCCCTCCACTTT	CASSSRRTDSPLHF
NA	TRBV18	NA	TRBJ2-1	TGTGCCAGCTCACCGCGGGAACCGCGCCACCCCTACAATGAGCAGTTCTTC	CASSPREPRHPYNEQFF
NA	TRBV15	TRBD1	TRBJ1-2	TGTGCCACCAGCAGCCCCGGGACAGAGCTACCCGGGAGCTACACCTTC	CATSSPGTELPGSYTF
once	TRBV7-7	TRBD2	TRBJ2-1	TGTGCCAGCAGCCTAGCGGGAGGCAATGAGCAGTTCTTC	CASSLAGGNEQFF